A single sample is the source of the 13 T cell receptor beta chains below, sequenced in a study of siplizumab effects on memory and regulatory T cells. Data came from immunoSEQ multiplex PCR; TCRdb stores just in-frame clones and leaves some out. The data hold about 100,000 clones, with about 95% observed a single time. Sequencing was done on a sample of Tregs sorted from blood. These receptors originate from a human donor in good health.

The V and J genes are TRBV28 and TRBJ2-2, with a weak D call TRBD2 (5 bases). Germline values: CDR1 MDHEN, CDR2 SYDVKM. This CDR3 has 14 amino acids. Trimming took off 3 bases at V and 7 bases at J, with 12 bases between the two ends. CDR3 protein: CASSFAGAGGELFF. CDR3 in DNA: TGTGCCAGCAGTTTCGCGGGCGCGGGCGGGGAGCTGTTTTTT.

The rearrangement links TRBV7-3 to TRBJ1-1; D gene uncertain. Germline V gives CDR1 SGHTA, CDR2 FQGTGA. V was shortened by 1 base and J by 10 bases, with 13 bases between the two germline ends. This CDR3 region has 13 residues. CDR3 sequence (DNA): TGTGCCAGCAGCTTAATTGCAGGCCGGACAGCTTTCTTT. Its translation is CASSLIAGRTAFF.

The V and J genes are TRBV7-8 and TRBJ1-4, with unresolved D. The germline V gene has CDR1 SGHVS and CDR2 FQNEAQ. The CDR3 runs to 15 residues. Deletions cut 5 bases from V and 0 bases from J, with 10 bases between. The CDR3 sequence: CASSPWTATNEKLFF. The CDR3 coding sequence is TGTGCCAGCAGCCCCTGGACGGCAACTAATGAAAAACTGTTTTTT.

This chain joins TRBV5-1 and TRBJ2-7, with D unclear. The CDR3 has 13 residues. The V gene lost 7 bases and the J gene lost 3 bases, with 14 bases spanning the gap. CDR1 is SGHRS and CDR2 is YFSETQ in the germline V gene. CDR3 region: CASLAVGVYEQYF. CDR3 DNA: TGCGCCAGCTTGGCAGTAGGTGTCTACGAGCAGTACTTC.

DNA of the CDR3: TGTGCCAGCAGCGTAGGGGCGGGGAGCTCCTACGAGCAGTACTTC. It yields the protein CASSVGAGSSYEQYF. The V and J genes are TRBV9 and TRBJ2-7, with D possibly matching TRBD2 (6 bases). Deletions cut 0 bases from V and 0 bases from J, with 10 bases between. Germline V gives CDR1 SGDLS, CDR2 YYNGEE. The CDR3 is 15 residues long.

This sequence joins TRBV6-1 and TRBJ2-2; D not certain. CDR3 size: 12 residues. Germline V CDR1 and CDR2: MNHNS, SASEGT. Trimming removed 4 bases from V and 5 bases from J, with 5 bases in between. DNA of the CDR3: TGTGCCAGCAGTGTAAGAACCGGGGAGCTGTTTTTT. It codes for CASSVRTGELFF.

The rearrangement uses TRBV6-6 and TRBJ1-5, with a possible D match to TRBD1 (5 bases). The germline V and J ends were trimmed by 8 bases and 6 bases, with 23 bases remaining between them. Germline V gene sequence: CDR1 MNHNY, CDR2 SVGAGI (reference sequence). The CDR3 length is 16 residues. This CDR3 is CASSDQGVGASQPQHF. The CDR3 DNA sequence: TGTGCCAGCTCCGACCAAGGGGTTGGGGCAAGTCAGCCCCAGCATTTT.

This sequence joins TRBV7-8 and TRBJ2-3; TRBD1 might be the D (5 bases). Trimming removed 2 bases at V and 2 bases at J, with 17 bases between. The CDR3 is made up of 17 amino acids. Germline V gives CDR1 SGHVS, CDR2 FQNEAQ. The CDR3 nucleotides read TGTGCCAGCAGCTTATCCCAGGGTACTCCTAACACAGATACGCAGTATTTT. It yields the protein CASSLSQGTPNTDTQYF.

The chain employs TRBV5-1 and TRBJ2-3; 9 bases align to TRBD2. V trimming: 2 bases; J trimming: 1 base; junction bases outside the gene matches: 8. This CDR3 spans 17 amino acids. Germline values: CDR1 SGHRS, CDR2 YFSETQ. The CDR3 loop reads CASSLNPSGIGTDTQYF. For the CDR3, the DNA is TGCGCCAGCAGCTTAAACCCTAGCGGGATCGGCACAGATACGCAGTATTTT. Drawing the rest from reference TRBV5-1 and TRBJ2-3, the complete variable domain is KAGVTQTPRYLIKTRGQQVTLSCSPISGHRSVSWYQQTPGQGLQFLFEYFSETQRNKGNFPGRFSGRQFSNSRSEMNVSTLELGDSALYLCASSLNPSGIGTDTQYFGPGTRLTVL.

CDR3 sequence reads: CASRRTRAGDHGYTF. CDR3 coding DNA: TGTGCCAGCAGGCGCACCCGGGCAGGGGACCATGGCTACACCTTC. The chain links TRBV5-5 to TRBJ1-2; D might be TRBD1 (6 bases). V shed 5 bases and J shed 6 bases, with 20 bases lying between them. Germline CDR1 and CDR2: SGHKS and YYEKEE (reference sequence). This CDR3 has 15 amino acids. Looking up the rest from reference TRBV5-5 and TRBJ1-2 gives the full variable domain: DAGVTQSPTHLIKTRGQQVTLRCSPISGHKSVSWYQQVLGQGPQFIFQYYEKEERGRGNFPDRFSARQFPNYSSELNVNALLLGDSALYLCASRRTRAGDHGYTFGSGTRLTVV.

V gene TRBV28 combines with J gene TRBJ1-2, with no clear D. V lost 5 bases, J lost 4 bases, and 8 bases lay in between. This CDR3 is 12 amino acids long. Germline V gives CDR1 MDHEN, CDR2 SYDVKM. The CDR3 is CASSERIYGYTF. The DNA for the CDR3 is TGTGCCAGCAGTGAACGGATCTATGGCTACACCTTC.

The V and J genes are TRBV2 and TRBJ2-3; 10 bases are shared with TRBD2. Germline V gene lookup returns CDR1 SNHLY and CDR2 FYNNEI. V lost 3 bases and J lost 3; bases outside the gene matches: 12. The CDR3 extends over 18 amino acids. The CDR3, as DNA: TGTGCCAGCAGTGAGGCGTGGCTAGCGGGAGTTGTAACAGATACGCAGTATTTT. It translates to CASSEAWLAGVVTDTQYF.

This sequence joins TRBV2 and TRBJ1-1; maybe TRBD1 (5 bases). The CDR3 is 13 residues long. Germline lookup yields CDR1 SNHLY and CDR2 FYNNEI. V was clipped by 8 bases and J by 1 base, with 11 bases between them. The CDR3 spells CASDRQRNTEAFF. The CDR3 DNA follows: TGTGCCAGCGACCGACAGCGGAACACTGAAGCTTTCTTT.